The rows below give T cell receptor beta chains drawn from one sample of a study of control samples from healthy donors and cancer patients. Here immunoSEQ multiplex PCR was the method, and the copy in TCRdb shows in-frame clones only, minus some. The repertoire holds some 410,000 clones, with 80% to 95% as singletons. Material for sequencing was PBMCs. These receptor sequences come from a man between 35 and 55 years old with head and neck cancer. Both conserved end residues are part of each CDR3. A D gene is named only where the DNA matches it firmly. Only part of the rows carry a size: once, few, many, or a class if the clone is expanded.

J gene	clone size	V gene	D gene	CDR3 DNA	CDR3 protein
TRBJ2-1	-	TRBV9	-	TGTGCCAGCAGCGTAGGAGATCGGGACCTCAAAGGCGAGTTCTTC	CASSVGDRDLKGEFF
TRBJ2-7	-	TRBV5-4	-	TGTGCCAGCAGCCGCTGGACAAGTATCTACGAGCAGTACTTC	CASSRWTSIYEQYF
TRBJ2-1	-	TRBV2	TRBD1	TGTGCCAGCCCCCCGGGGGGACAGGGGGTCCACAATGAGCAGTTCTTC	CASPPGGQGVHNEQFF
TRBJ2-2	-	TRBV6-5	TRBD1	TGTGCCAGCAGTCCTGACAGGGGAATCACCGGGGAGCTGTTTTTT	CASSPDRGITGELFF
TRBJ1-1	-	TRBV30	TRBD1	TGTGCCTGGACCTTGGACAGGTACACTGAAGCTTTCTTT	CAWTLDRYTEAFF
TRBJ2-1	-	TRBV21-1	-	TGTGCCAGCAATCCCCCTAGACCCAGTGGCAATGAGCAGTTCTTC	CASNPPRPSGNEQFF
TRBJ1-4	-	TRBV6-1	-	TGTGCCAGCAGTGAAGGGGCAGCAACTAATGAAAAACTGTTTTTT	CASSEGAATNEKLFF
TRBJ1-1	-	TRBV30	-	TGTGCCTGGAGGGGAAACGGATGGAACACTGAAGCTTTCTTT	CAWRGNGWNTEAFF
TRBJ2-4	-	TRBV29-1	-	TGCAGCGTTACCTCGGGACAACTAAACATTCAGTACTTC	CSVTSGQLNIQYF
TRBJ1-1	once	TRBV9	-	TGTGCCAGCAGCGTGGGACGGATGAACACTGAAGCTTTCTTT	CASSVGRMNTEAFF
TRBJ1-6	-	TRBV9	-	TGTGCCAGCAGCGTAGGACACTTTGATTCACCCCTCCACTTT	CASSVGHFDSPLHF
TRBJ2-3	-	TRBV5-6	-	TGTGCCAGCAGCTTCAGTCTGAGAACAGATACGCAGTATTTT	CASSFSLRTDTQYF
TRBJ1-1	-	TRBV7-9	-	TGTGCCAGCAGCCCCCAGGGGTCCCTTCACACTGAAGCTTTCTTT	CASSPQGSLHTEAFF
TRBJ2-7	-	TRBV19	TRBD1	TGTGCCAGTAGTTTTCAGGGGGCGGCCTACGAGCAGTACTTC	CASSFQGAAYEQYF
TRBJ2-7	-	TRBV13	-	TGTGCCAGCAGCTTAGCGAGGGCGATTGTCTACGAGCAGTACTTC	CASSLARAIVYEQYF
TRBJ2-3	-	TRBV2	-	TGTGCCAGCATGCCCGGGACATCTACAGATACGCAGTATTTT	CASMPGTSTDTQYF
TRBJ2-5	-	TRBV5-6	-	TGTGCCAGCAGCTTGGAGATGAGCATCCAAGAGACCCAGTACTTC	CASSLEMSIQETQYF
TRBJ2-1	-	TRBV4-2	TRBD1	TGTGCCAGCAGCCCCGGGACAGGGGGCATCCATGAGCAGTTCTTC	CASSPGTGGIHEQFF
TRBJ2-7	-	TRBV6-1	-	TGTGCCAGCAGTGAAGCACTCACGAGCTCCTACGAGCAGTACTTC	CASSEALTSSYEQYF
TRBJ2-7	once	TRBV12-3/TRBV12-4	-	TGTGCCAGCAGTTTGCAGGGGGGGTACGAGCAGTACTTC	CASSLQGGYEQYF
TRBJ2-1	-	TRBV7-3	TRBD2	TGTGCCAGCAGCTGGGTGATAGCGGGGGAAGACGAGCAGTTCTTC	CASSWVIAGEDEQFF
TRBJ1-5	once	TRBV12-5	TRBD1	TGTGCTAGTAGCGACAGGGGCAATCAGCCCCAGCATTTT	CASSDRGNQPQHF
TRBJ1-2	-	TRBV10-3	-	TGTGCCATCAGTGAGTCCTACCTATATGGCTACACCTTC	CAISESYLYGYTF
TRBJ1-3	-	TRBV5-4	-	TGTGCCAGCAGCTTGGGCTTCTCTGGAAACACCATATATTTT	CASSLGFSGNTIYF
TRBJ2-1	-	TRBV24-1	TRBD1	TGTGCCACCAGTGAAGCGGGACAGGGTAATCAGGAGCAGTTCTTC	CATSEAGQGNQEQFF
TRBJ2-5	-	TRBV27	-	TGTGCCAGCAGTTTAGGGGCGACCCAGTACTTC	CASSLGATQYF
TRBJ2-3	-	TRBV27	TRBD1	TGTGCCAGCAGTTTACAGGGGGTTACGGATACGCAGTATTTT	CASSLQGVTDTQYF
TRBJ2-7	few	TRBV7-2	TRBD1	TGTGCCAGCAGCTTAAGGACAGGGGGAACCTACGAGCAGTACTTC	CASSLRTGGTYEQYF
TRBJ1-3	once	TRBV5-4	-	TGTGCCAGCAGCTTGTCTCCAGAACTCTACTCTGGAAACACCATATATTTT	CASSLSPELYSGNTIYF
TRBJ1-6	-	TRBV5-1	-	TGCGCCAGCAGCTTGCTCACCTCGGACGGGATAGACTCACCCCTCCACTTT	CASSLLTSDGIDSPLHF
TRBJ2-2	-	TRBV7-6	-	TGTGCCAGCAGCTTAGAAACCTCCGCGAACACCGGGGAGCTGTTTTTT	CASSLETSANTGELFF
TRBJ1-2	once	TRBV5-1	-	TGCGCCAGCAGCTTGGCGGAGAAAGGTGGCTACACCTTC	CASSLAEKGGYTF
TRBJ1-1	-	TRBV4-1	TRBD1	TGCGCCAGCAGCACATCGACAGGGGGCACTGAAGCTTTCTTT	CASSTSTGGTEAFF
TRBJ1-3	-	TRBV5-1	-	TGCGCCAGCAGCCTGGTGGGCAACTCTGGAAACACCATATATTTT	CASSLVGNSGNTIYF
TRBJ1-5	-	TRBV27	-	TGTGCCAGCAGTTTTTTGACAGGCGCTTATAGCAATCAGCCCCAGCATTTT	CASSFLTGAYSNQPQHF
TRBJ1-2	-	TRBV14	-	TGTGCCAGCAGCCAAGAAGCGGGCCCTTTTGGCTACACCTTC	CASSQEAGPFGYTF
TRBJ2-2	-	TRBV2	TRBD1	TGTGCCAGCAGGACCGGACAGGGCGGCACCGGGGAGCTGTTTTTT	CASRTGQGGTGELFF
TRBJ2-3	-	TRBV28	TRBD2	TGTGCCAGCAGACCGAGGAACCGACTAGCGGGGCTGACTAGCACAGATACGCAGTATTTT	CASRPRNRLAGLTSTDTQYF
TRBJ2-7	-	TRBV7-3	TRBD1	TGTGCCAGCAGTTTCCGGGGACAGGGGTTTGACGAGCAGTACTTC	CASSFRGQGFDEQYF
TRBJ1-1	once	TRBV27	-	TGTGCCAGCATCGCACGGCGGGCTTTCTTT	CASIARRAFF